This T cell receptor (beta chain) was profiled in a study of identical twins. Study-wide results and limits: Beta out-of-frame twin sharing showed a weaker excess. Among out-of-frame alpha sequences shared by twins, low generation probability occurred in excess. Insertions ran lower in abundant cord blood beta clonotypes, though not in memory repertoires.

Unique molecular identifiers were present on cDNA, and template switching added a universal primer site. TCRdb redid the calling of the 5' RACE reads with MiXCR, one entry per CDR3 protein. The repertoire holds 250,000 to 300,000 distinct CDR3 sequences, about 8.3% seen once, with over 2.5% in the top ten. For this clonotype: Its antigen is as yet unknown.

The CDR3 consists of 15 residues. The V gene's germline CDR1 is MNHEY and CDR2 SVGAGI. V was cut by 4 bases and J by 4 bases, with 15 bases left in between. A further study also used this sample, focusing on yellow fever vaccine responses in identical twins.

Sequenced sample: CD8+ T cells sorted from blood. The TCR was taken from a woman between 18 and 29 years old in good health. The chain uses TRBV6-5 and TRBJ2-3; a weak D match, TRBD1 (5 bases). This CDR3 is CASSFFQGNSDTQYF. The CDR3 DNA is TGTGCCAGCAGTTTTTTCCAGGGTAATTCAGATACGCAGTATTTT.